Given below is one T cell receptor (beta chain) in context. Its target antigen remains unknown. No quality values exist for individual bases; no much larger clone is one base distant. These data are taken from a study of cytomegalovirus exposure and HLA in healthy donors listed by TCRdb under 2017. Some background on the complete study: An earlier analysis of under 600 of the donors reported approximately 300 Gb of sequence data and 100 million to 140 million unique TCR beta sequences from about 179 million T cells. HLA typing included class I and class II loci at four-digit resolution. The study profiled the T cell repertoires of about 720 subjects by immunosequencing and related them to cytomegalovirus serostatus. Besides the first cohort of roughly 660 subjects, a separate validation cohort made up of 120 different subjects was used. Roughly 300 gigabases of sequencing data and some 85 million unique TCR sequences were included in an early release covering about 620 HLA-typed donors. The genetic ancestry cluster associated with self-reported Caucasian donors included roughly four fifths of the roughly 400 genotyped donors. Genome-wide SNP genotypes for about 60% of the roughly 700 donors were used in a later genetic analysis, which treated that subset as a discovery cohort. The number of typed donors differed by locus: 629-630 for A, B, C, DRB1 and DQB1; 522 for DQA1; some 610 for DPA1; and some 430 for DPB1. Alongside the repertoire data, information on donor age, sex, ethnicity and CMV serostatus was compiled. Several DR-DQ haplotypes were treated as single units for association and clustering because of strong linkage in the cohort. To predict cytomegalovirus infection status, the study brought together high-throughput TCR immunosequencing, statistical association of individual TCRs with disease status, and machine learning. All discovery cohort repertoires had been generated on a single sequencing platform. The aim of the study was to test whether cataloging public T cell receptors could identify signatures of past pathogen exposure. An earlier analysis of around 540 of the donors applied high-throughput TCR beta sequencing to assess whether each TCR beta V gene segment acted as functional or pseudogenic. On average, 235,054 unique TCR beta nucleotide sequences were sequenced per donor among 398 genotyped donors of the cohort, with about 17% of those sequences being non-productive. In the later analysis, no new phenotypic data were used to find candidate immune exposures; instead, reliance was placed on TCR beta sequences and their occurrence across donors. A later analysis re-analyzed previously published TCR beta repertoires from roughly 630 donors and added high-resolution HLA genotyping to study TCR occurrence patterns.

The junction shows trimming of 2 bases on V and 6 bases on J, plus 13 bases between the germline ends. CDR3 length: 14 amino acids, cysteine to phenylalanine. The retained sequence is limited to the CDR3, 42 bases, with the frame set at the first base. Reading the germline V gene gives CDR1 MDHEN and CDR2 SYDVKM. Library preparation employed the immunoSEQ multiplex PCR assay. For the multiplex PCR, a mixture combining 60 forward primers for TCR Vbeta segments and 13 reverse primers for TCR Jbeta segments was used. A multiplex PCR assay on genomic DNA amplified the CDR3 region of rearranged TCR beta genes. The amplified TCR beta libraries were sequenced on the Illumina HiSeq System as 87-base-pair reads. On the study's bioinformatics: In a later analysis, roughly 80 million unique TCR beta chains were counted across the roughly 670 repertoires, and approximately 11 million of these chains were shared by at least two donors. To remove PCR and sequencing errors, raw reads were error-corrected and collapsed into unique sequences using a nearest-neighbor algorithm that merged closely related sequences. Alignment of CDR3 sequences to IMGT reference sequences was used to assign V, D and J gene segments. Each retained sequence needed at least a six-nucleotide match to both a V gene segment and a J gene segment. Rearrangements were called productive when the CDR3 lacked stop codons and stayed in frame with V and J; all others were non-productive. CDR3 was defined according to IMGT convention as the region running from the second conserved V-encoded cysteine to the conserved J-encoded phenylalanine. Sequences without an unambiguous match to a single V gene segment were excluded from the earlier analysis of a few hundred of the donors. In an earlier analysis of roughly 500 of the donors, V segments were called functional above 56.7% productive rearrangements and were called segregating when the between-donor standard deviation exceeded 5%. A statistical classification framework was developed to diagnose cytomegalovirus status using the catalog of TCR beta chain sequences. V and J gene assignment, in a later analysis, came from comparing TCR nucleotide sequences with IMGT/GENE-DB human TR gene sequences. A later analysis assigned CDR3 sequences and most-parsimonious VDJ recombination scenarios with the TCRdist pipeline. In a later analysis, each TCR beta chain was defined by its CDR3 amino acid sequence together with its V-gene family, and reads without a unique V-gene family were excluded. A later analysis removed 592 highly shared, low-generation-probability nucleotide sequences to deal with suspected cross-contamination and a sequencing artifact. In a later analysis, a clonal expansion index for each public chain was calculated from normalized within-repertoire ranks of inferred template counts. Generation probabilities in a later analysis came from a VDJ recombination model fitted to out-of-frame rearrangements, and those results were checked against IGoR. A later analysis scored TCR-TCR, TCR-HLA and TCR-CMV co-occurrence with hypergeometric tests, applying a repertoire-size bias correction to TCR pairs. A later analysis estimated false discovery rates by permuting HLA or CMV assignments 20 times. In a later analysis, co-occurring TCRs were grouped with DBSCAN, and TCRdist sequence similarity was added when clustering was performed within HLA-allele-positive subsets. Co-occurrence clustering excluded repertoires with fewer than 30,000 or more than 120,000 public chains, plus five with anomalous nucleotide sharing. As stored in TCRdb, this immuneACCESS dataset retains in-frame rearrangements with V and J assigned. A fraction of the clones does not appear; measured against another copy, unresolved V genes explain less than half of the discrepancy, and the remainder lacks a known reason. That table is the source of V, J and clone size, and D and trimming were worked out from the DNA. The sample yields 65,000 to 100,000 clones; over 60% were counted once. 6% of the sample is in the top ten clones.

In total, around 600 healthy bone marrow donors made up the cohort. At the time of sampling, all cohort members were nominally healthy, though unrecorded immune exposures were likely present. The donor tested CMV seronegative and was one of the 352 seronegative cohort members. Every donor gave a peripheral blood sample, and the peripheral blood mononuclear cells from that sample were used for TCR beta sequencing. Genomic DNA was extracted from the blood cell samples with the Qiagen DNeasy Blood Extraction Kit. Here is what the overall study found, with its caveats: Assigning TCR associations to individual alleles was difficult when HLA alleles, especially DR and DQ, strongly co-occurred. For the cohort, immune exposure information was limited to CMV serostatus. A later analysis found that TCR association rates varied across HLA loci, with DRB1 alleles showing the most associated TCRs and HLA-C alleles the fewest. In the study, around 150 TCR beta chains were listed as associated with cytomegalovirus. A later genetic analysis associated a missense DCLRE1C variant with V-gene and J-gene trimming of TCR beta chains, and an independent cohort replicated the association. Some IMGT-functional V segments, including TRBV6-2 and TRBV6-3, could not be told apart with the 87-base-pair reads, so those segments were excluded. In vitro tests confirmed that a few of the cytomegalovirus-associated TCR beta chains recognize cytomegalovirus antigens. Several of the top co-occurrence clusters appeared to be linked to parvovirus B19, influenza, CMV and Epstein-Barr virus, according to a later analysis. Because counts were too low, about 15 rarely observed V segments, including chromosome 9 orphons, were left out of the earlier analysis of several hundred of the donors. A further reported finding was that TCR beta sequences accurately predicted the HLA-A and HLA-B alleles for most subjects in the first cohort. Linkage disequilibrium might explain the correlated functional status among segregating V segments, but an unknown experimental factor could not be excluded. The sequencing pipeline was judged likely to have produced a cluster of highly shared sequence variants as a technical artifact. In an earlier analysis of over 550 of the donors, most TCR beta V segments were observed in productive rearrangements about 87% or about 30% of the time, broadly matching IMGT annotations. It was suggested by the authors that the approach could potentially be generalized to other disease states and immunological phenotypes. A later analysis found that HLA-associated TCR beta chains were more clonally expanded and had lower generation probabilities than equally common non-associated chains. While some public TCRs were present in many individuals, most TCR sequences turned up only very rarely across donors. The classifier was reported to diagnose cytomegalovirus status with high specificity and sensitivity in both the original cohort and the validation cohort. Because HLA typing was unavailable for some donors at each locus, only the typed subset was used in association tests. The presence/absence analyses assumed that sequencing depth was roughly uniform across donors, and that assumption may not be true. According to a later analysis, most CMV-associated TCR beta chains appeared to be HLA-restricted, and the HLA associations seemed to be driven largely by CMV exposure. In this cohort, only TCR beta chains were sequenced, and detectable features were limited by the absence of alpha or paired-chain data. Specific HLA alleles were associated with 15,000 to 20,000 TCR beta sequences at a false discovery rate of 0.05 in a later analysis. According to a later genetic analysis, donors in an Asian-associated ancestry cluster had fewer N-insertions in productive TCRs than the approximately 610-donor mean.

The clonotype comes from a female donor in good health and CMV-seronegative. The sequence is built from TRBV28 and TRBJ1-2, and possibly TRBD1, on 6 matching bases. The sample comprised PBMCs. CDR3 loop: CASSLAQGGNGYTF. The sequenced DNA is TGTGCCAGCAGTTTAGCACAGGGAGGGAATGGCTACACCTTC.